Presented here are 21 T cell receptor beta chains from one specimen sequenced in a study of CXCR3 chemokines and chemotherapy response in bladder cancer. One entry per CDR3 protein results from TCRdb running MiXCR on the PCR reads. The sample has around 2,900 distinct CDR3 sequences, about 11% seen once. The sample here was taken from a patient whose treatment included neoadjuvant chemotherapy. These TCRs come from a human donor with bladder cancer that responded to neoadjuvant chemotherapy.

In its sample, this clonotype was seen many times. The V call is TRBV7-2, the J call TRBJ2-2, with a possible D match to TRBD2 (6 bases). Germline CDR1 reads SGHTA; CDR2 reads FQGNSA. This CDR3 contains 13 residues. V lost 0 bases and J 7 bases, leaving 6 bases between the germline ends. The CDR3: CASSLARDGELFF. CDR3 nucleotides: TGTGCCAGCAGCTTAGCGCGGGACGGGGAGCTGTTTTTT.

This clonotype has just a few counts. The genes are TRBV27 and TRBJ2-3; TRBD2 aligns across 9 bases. The trim removed 6 bases at V and 2 bases at J, leaving 6 bases unmatched. The CDR3 is made up of 15 amino acids. The germline gives CDR1 MNHEY, CDR2 SMNVEV (reference sequence). This chain's CDR3 is CASRLSGGLTDTQYF. The CDR3 nucleotides are TGTGCCAGCAGGTTAAGCGGGGGGCTCACAGATACGCAGTATTTT.

This clonotype was found many times. This chain uses TRBV29-1 with TRBJ2-7; D is undetermined. The CDR3 extends over 16 amino acids. CDR1 is SQVTM and CDR2 is ANQGSEA in the germline V gene. Trimming took off 5 bases at V and 2 bases at J, with 22 bases between the two ends. The CDR3 reads CSVKAGPSLNTYEQYF. The DNA of the CDR3 is TGCAGCGTTAAGGCAGGTCCGAGTCTGAATACCTACGAGCAGTACTTC.

This clonotype was seen many times. The gene calls are TRBV27 and TRBJ2-7, with D perhaps matching TRBD1 (5 bases). The CDR3 contains 11 residues. Germline V gene data show CDR1 as MNHEY and CDR2 as SMNVEV (reference sequence). V was clipped by 5 bases and J by 3 bases, with 5 bases between them. The CDR3 DNA reads TGTGCCAGCAGTCAGGGCTACGAGCAGTACTTC. It specifies CASSQGYEQYF.

The chain is built from TRBV10-3 and TRBJ1-2, with D perhaps TRBD1 (5 bases). V was shortened by 3 bases and J by 6 bases, with 17 bases between the two germline ends. CDR1 ENHRY and CDR2 SYGVKD come from the germline V gene. CDR3 length: 15 residues. The CDR3 is CAISEVQGATNGYTF. Here the CDR3 DNA reads TGTGCCATCAGTGAAGTGCAGGGAGCGACGAATGGCTACACCTTC.

As for this clonotype: The likely explanation is a read error, given a far larger clone one base away. The chain employs TRBV19 and TRBJ2-7, with TRBD1 identical over 7 bases. CDR1 LNHDA and CDR2 SQIVND come from the germline V gene (reference sequence). The V gene end was trimmed by 3 bases and the J gene end by 7 bases; junction bases not matched to a gene: 15. The CDR3 is 16 residues long. The CDR3: CASSMGWGQTYNEQYF. The CDR3 DNA is TGTGCCAGTAGTATGGGTTGGGGACAGACATACAATGAGCAGTACTTC.

Judged by abundance, this clonotype is medium-sized. The V and J genes are TRBV7-9 and TRBJ2-3; TRBD2 matches at 7 bases. Germline lookup yields CDR1 SEHNR and CDR2 FQNEAQ (reference sequence). The CDR3 loop spans 16 amino acids. Unmatched junction bases numbered 5, after V lost 1 base and J lost 1 base. The CDR3 region has the DNA TGTGCCAGCAGCTTAGTGAAGCGGGAAGGCACAGATACGCAGTATTTT. Translating it yields CASSLVKREGTDTQYF. The entire variable domain, with the rest obtained from reference TRBV7-9 and TRBJ2-3, is as follows: DTGVSQNPRHKITKRGQNVTFRCDPISEHNRLYWYRQTLGQGPEFLTYFQNEAQLEKSRLLSDRFSAERPKGSFSTLEIQRTEQGDSAMYLCASSLVKREGTDTQYFGPGTRLTVL.

This rearrangement joins TRBV28 to TRBJ1-5; 7 bases fit TRBD1. J lost 7 bases, V lost 6 bases, and 9 bases had no gene match. The CDR3 is 14 amino acids. Per germline, CDR1 MDHEN and CDR2 SYDVKM. CDR3 residues: CASSRPGTEQPQHF. The CDR3 DNA reads TGTGCCAGCAGCCGACCCGGGACAGAGCAGCCCCAGCATTTT.

This clonotype is medium-sized (0.01 to 0.1%) by share. V usage is TRBV19 and J usage is TRBJ1-6; TRBD1 matches at 11 bases. V was clipped by 6 bases and J by 10 bases; unmatched bases: 17. The CDR3 is 18 amino acids. The germline V gene has CDR1 LNHDA and CDR2 SQIVND (reference sequence). The CDR3 is CASSRDRGFREKSSPLHF. For the CDR3, the DNA is TGTGCCAGTAGCCGGGACAGGGGGTTTCGGGAGAAGTCGTCACCCCTCCACTTT.

This clonotype was observed at least ten times. V gene TRBV12-3 or TRBV12-4 combines with J gene TRBJ2-1; D is perhaps TRBD1 (8 bases). CDR3 length: 16 amino acids. V lost 5 bases to trimming and J lost 5 bases, with 19 bases between them. CDR3 nucleotides: TGTGCCAGCAGTCATGGACAGGGAGGGAGAGACAATGAGCAGTTCTTC. It yields the protein CASSHGQGGRDNEQFF.

This clonotype was counted many times. The gene calls are TRBV12-3 or TRBV12-4 and TRBJ1-4; 10 nucleotides agree with TRBD1. This CDR3 spans 18 amino acids. Losses at the gene ends were 4 bases for V and 5 bases for J; bases not matched to a gene: 13. The CDR3 bases are TGTGCCAGCAGTTCTCGAAAGGGCGGGACAGGGGAAAATGAAAAACTGTTTTTT. It encodes CASSSRKGGTGENEKLFF.

The chain joins TRBV5-4 to TRBJ1-2; TRBD1 is a possible D gene (5 bases). Trimming removed 5 bases from V and 3 bases from J, with 14 bases in between. Germline CDR1 SGHNT, CDR2 YYREEE (reference sequence). This CDR3 is built from 14 residues. CDR3 in DNA: TGTGCCAGCAGTTATGACAGCGCCGACTATGGCTACACCTTC. This gives the protein CASSYDSADYGYTF.

This clonotype is labeled as medium-sized. The rearrangement joins TRBV7-9 to TRBJ2-1, with 8 bases matching TRBD2. Germline values: CDR1 SEHNR, CDR2 FQNEAQ (reference sequence). V lost 5 bases, J lost 6 bases, and 15 bases stayed unmatched. This CDR3 is 17 amino acids long. CDR3 sequence: CASSKDFGLTSANEQFF. The CDR3 DNA follows: TGTGCCAGCAGCAAAGACTTTGGCTTGACTAGCGCCAATGAGCAGTTCTTC.

This clonotype was seen ten or more times. The J gene is TRBJ1-5, the V gene TRBV15; D unresolved. CDR3 length equals 16 residues. V was clipped by 0 bases and J by 5 bases, with 14 bases between them. Germline lookup yields CDR1 LNHNV and CDR2 YYDKDF (reference sequence). Written as DNA, the CDR3 is TGTGCCACCAGCAGAGATGTCTCACGGTTCGATCAGCCCCAGCATTTT. Translated: CATSRDVSRFDQPQHF.

This clonotype came up many times. J is TRBJ2-3 and V is TRBV28, with a tentative D call TRBD1 (5 bases). This CDR3 is 13 amino acids long. Germline V gene data show CDR1 as MDHEN and CDR2 as SYDVKM. Trimming removed 2 bases from V and 4 bases from J, with 7 bases in between. This CDR3 is CASSLAGSDTQYF. Here the CDR3 DNA reads TGTGCCAGCAGTTTAGCAGGGTCAGATACGCAGTATTTT. Supplemented by reference TRBV28 and TRBJ2-3, the full variable domain reads DVKVTQSSRYLVKRTGEKVFLECVQDMDHENMFWYRQDPGLGLRLIYFSYDVKMKEKGDIPEGYSVSREKKERFSLILESASTNQTSMYLCASSLAGSDTQYFGPGTRLTVL.

This clonotype has ten or more counts. The chain couples TRBV28 to TRBJ1-5; D is unclear. Trimming stripped 3 bases from V and 2 bases from J, with 11 bases between. The CDR3 covers 15 residues. From germline, CDR1 is MDHEN and CDR2 SYDVKM. DNA of the CDR3: TGTGCCAGCAGTTTGCCAGACACACGCAATCAGCCCCAGCATTTT. Protein: CASSLPDTRNQPQHF.

This CDR3 is CASSLVKGVKNIQYF. CDR3 nucleotide sequence: TGTGCCAGCAGCTTAGTGAAGGGGGTCAAAAACATTCAGTACTTC. The gene calls are TRBV7-9 and TRBJ2-4, with a possible D match to TRBD1 (6 bases). Trimming took off 1 base at V and 3 bases at J, with 10 bases between the two ends. The CDR3 contains 15 residues. Germline values: CDR1 SEHNR, CDR2 FQNEAQ (reference sequence).

This clonotype is classed as medium-sized. The chain employs TRBV24-1 and TRBJ2-3; D possibly corresponds to TRBD1 (6 bases). V was shortened by 0 bases and J by 6 bases, with 6 bases between the two germline ends. Germline V CDR1 and CDR2: KGHDR, SFDVKD. The length of the CDR3 is 13 residues. This CDR3 is CATSDLDRDTQYF. As DNA, the CDR3 is TGTGCCACCAGTGATTTGGACAGGGATACGCAGTATTTT.

The chain links TRBV20-1 to TRBJ2-7; 10 bases align to TRBD2. Looked up from germline, CDR1 is DFQATT and CDR2 is SNEGSKA (reference sequence). V shed 2 bases, J shed 5 bases, and the junction held 6 bases outside the gene matches. The CDR3 consists of 14 residues. CDR3 sequence: CSARLAGVFHEQYF. CDR3 bases: TGCAGTGCTAGACTAGCGGGAGTTTTCCACGAGCAGTACTTC.

This clonotype showed up just a few times. The CDR3: CASRRTDSSYEQYF. CDR3 sequence (DNA): TGTGCCAGCAGACGGACAGATAGCTCCTACGAGCAGTACTTC. J is TRBJ2-7 and V is TRBV27, with a tentative D call TRBD1 (6 bases). CDR3 length: 14 amino acids. Trimming removed 6 bases from V and 0 bases from J, with 12 bases in between. Germline assignment: CDR1 MNHEY and CDR2 SMNVEV (reference sequence).

For this clonotype: A far larger clone is just one base off, so this is likely a read error. This likely comes from a read error, as the CDR3 has no conserved phenylalanine or tryptophan at its end. The chain recombines TRBV7-9 with TRBJ2-7; 8 nucleotides line up with TRBD1. The J call may be faulty, since TRBJ2-1 better matches the DNA end. The CDR3 loop spans 14 amino acids. The germline V gene has CDR1 SEHNR and CDR2 FQNEAQ (reference sequence). CDR3 DNA: TGTGCCAGCAGCCCGACAGGGGTAAAGAATGAGCAGTTCTTA. Translating gives CASSPTGVKNEQFL.